Listed here are 14 T cell receptor beta chains from one sample, sequenced in a study of early T cells in non-severe SARS-CoV-2 infection. TCRdb reprocessed the 5' RACE reads with MiXCR, giving one entry per CDR3 protein. The sample records fewer than 40,000 distinct CDR3 sequences, 6.6% being singletons. Sequencing input: whole blood. The source of these receptors is an adult who was a healthcare worker with PCR-confirmed SARS-CoV-2 infection or an uninfected control (not recorded which).

This chain connects TRBV7-2 to TRBJ2-1, with D perhaps matching TRBD1 (5 bases). This CDR3 has 15 residues. Per the germline V gene, CDR1 is SGHTA and CDR2 is FQGNSA. V lost 0 bases to trimming and J lost 5 bases, with 11 bases between them. The CDR3 region is CASSLAPTENNEQFF. CDR3 DNA sequence: TGTGCCAGCAGCTTAGCCCCGACAGAAAACAATGAGCAGTTCTTC.

In this sample, this clonotype turned up many times. CDR3 nucleotides: TGTGCCAGCAGCCCGCAGTCTGCTGGAAACACCATATATTTT. It yields the protein CASSPQSAGNTIYF. V usage is TRBV11-2 and J usage is TRBJ1-3; D ambiguous. The CDR3 is 14 amino acids. V was shortened by 5 bases and J by 2 bases, with 10 bases between the two germline ends. Germline V gives CDR1 SGHAT, CDR2 FQNNGV. The variable domain in full, completed from reference TRBV11-2 and TRBJ1-3, reads EAGVAQSPRYKIIEKRQSVAFWCNPISGHATLYWYQQILGQGPKLLIQFQNNGVVDDSQLPKDRFSAERLKGVDSTLKIQPAKLEDSAVYLCASSPQSAGNTIYFGEGSWLTVV.

This clonotype was observed many times. The chain joins TRBV20-1 to TRBJ2-1, with D perhaps assigned TRBD1 or TRBD2 (6 bases each). The CDR3 sequence is 12 residues long. Germline V gives CDR1 DFQATT, CDR2 SNEGSKA (reference sequence). Trimming took 5 bases from V and 10 from J, leaving 15 bases between them. In DNA, the CDR3 is TGCAGTGCTCTCCTAGGGGGGAACGAGCAGTTCTTC. Its translation: CSALLGGNEQFF.

This clonotype has just a few counts. J is TRBJ2-1 and V is TRBV18; 9 bases align to TRBD2. The junction had 2 bases not matched to a gene; V was cut back by 0 bases and J by 2 bases. CDR3 length equals 16 residues. CDR1 KGHSH and CDR2 LQKENI come from the germline V gene. In nucleotides, the CDR3 is TGTGCCAGCTCACCACCGTCTAGCGGGACCTACAATGAGCAGTTCTTC. It translates to CASSPPSSGTYNEQFF.

Ten or more counts support this clonotype. The chain is built from TRBV7-6 and TRBJ1-1, with TRBD1 as a possible D gene (5 bases). Per germline, CDR1 SGHVS and CDR2 FNYEAQ. Trimming stripped 5 bases from V and 1 base from J, with 8 bases between. The CDR3 runs 13 residues. The CDR3 reads CASSRGRNTEAFF. CDR3 DNA: TGTGCCAGCAGCCGGGGGAGGAACACTGAAGCTTTCTTT. The full variable domain, completed using reference TRBV7-6 and TRBJ1-1, is GAGVSQSPRYKVTKRGQDVALRCDPISGHVSLYWYRQALGQGPEFLTYFNYEAQQDKSGLPNDRFSAERPEGSISTLTIQRTEQRDSAMYRCASSRGRNTEAFFGQGTRLTVV.

This clonotype turned up a few times. The V gene is TRBV13, the J gene TRBJ1-3; the D is unclear. Germline loops: CDR1 PRHDT, CDR2 FYEKMQ (reference sequence). Trimming pared 1 base from V and 2 bases from J, leaving 6 bases between. This CDR3 is 14 amino acids long. DNA for the CDR3: TGTGCCAGCAGCTTAGCAAACACTGGAAACACCATATATTTT. Its translation: CASSLANTGNTIYF. Based on the CDR3 plus reference TRBV13 and TRBJ1-3, the full variable domain is AAGVIQSPRHLIKEKRETATLKCYPIPRHDTVYWYQQGPGQDPQFLISFYEKMQSDKGSIPDRFSAQQFSDYHSELNMSSLELGDSALYFCASSLANTGNTIYFGEGSWLTVV.

This clonotype was picked up many times. The J gene is TRBJ1-1, the V gene TRBV28, with 7 nucleotides matching TRBD1. V lost 6 bases, J lost 0 bases, and 13 bases stayed unmatched. The CDR3 length is 17 residues. Germline V gene sequence: CDR1 MDHEN, CDR2 SYDVKM. The CDR3 bases are TGTGCCAGCAGCGCTAATAAACAGGACAGGTTGAACACTGAAGCTTTCTTT. It is translated as CASSANKQDRLNTEAFF.

This clonotype was counted at least ten times. The CDR3: CSASGRAAYEQYF. The CDR3 DNA reads TGCAGTGCTAGTGGTAGGGCGGCGTACGAGCAGTACTTC. The chain is built from TRBV20-1 and TRBJ2-7; D gene unclear. The germline gives CDR1 DFQATT, CDR2 SNEGSKA (reference sequence). CDR3 length equals 13 residues. V lost 3 bases and J 4 bases, leaving 13 bases between the germline ends.

By share of the sample, this clonotype is medium-sized (0.01 to 0.1%). This chain uses TRBV28 with TRBJ1-3; TRBD1 matches 7 bases. Unmatched junction bases numbered 1, after V lost 4 bases and J lost 4 bases. Per germline, CDR1 MDHEN and CDR2 SYDVKM. The CDR3 runs 13 residues. DNA for the CDR3: TGTGCCAGCAGTTGGGACAGCGGAAACACCATATATTTT. Its translation: CASSWDSGNTIYF. The full variable domain, in which reference TRBV28 and TRBJ1-3 provide the parts outside the CDR3, is DVKVTQSSRYLVKRTGEKVFLECVQDMDHENMFWYRQDPGLGLRLIYFSYDVKMKEKGDIPEGYSVSREKKERFSLILESASTNQTSMYLCASSWDSGNTIYFGEGSWLTVV.

This clonotype was counted at least ten times. CDR3 region: CSVERGGRSTGELFF. The CDR3 nucleotides read TGCAGCGTTGAGCGTGGAGGGAGGAGCACCGGGGAGCTGTTTTTT. The J gene is TRBJ2-2, the V gene TRBV29-1, with D perhaps TRBD2 (6 bases). The germline V gene encodes CDR1 SQVTM and CDR2 ANQGSEA. There are 15 residues in the CDR3. Trimming removed 3 bases from V and 4 bases from J, with 15 bases in between.

At least ten counts were recorded for this clonotype. The chain links TRBV19 to TRBJ1-4, with D possibly TRBD1 on 6 matching bases. Germline V gives CDR1 LNHDA, CDR2 SQIVND (reference sequence). This CDR3 has 13 residues. V was cut by 7 bases and J by 5 bases, with 11 bases left in between. The DNA for the CDR3 is TGTGCCAGTACATCCCAGGGGAATGAAAAACTGTTTTTT. Its protein is CASTSQGNEKLFF.

The genes are TRBV3-1 and TRBJ1-1; TRBD1 is a possible D gene (6 bases). Germline V gene sequence: CDR1 LGHDT, CDR2 YNNKEL (reference sequence). The CDR3 consists of 15 residues. V lost 3 bases and J lost 6, with 17 bases in between. The CDR3 DNA sequence: TGTGCCAGCAGCCATCATTCCTTGGACAGCCCTGAAGCTTTCTTT. It yields the protein CASSHHSLDSPEAFF.

This clonotype has ten or more counts. The chain uses TRBV2 and TRBJ1-4, with 7 bases aligning to TRBD1. The CDR3 sequence is 14 residues long. V lost 6 bases, J lost 4 bases, and 5 bases stayed unmatched. The germline gives CDR1 SNHLY, CDR2 FYNNEI. The CDR3 region is CASSGGQSNEKLFF. The DNA of the CDR3 is TGTGCCAGCAGCGGGGGACAGAGTAATGAAAAACTGTTTTTT.

This clonotype appeared many times. CDR3 nucleotide sequence: TGTGCCAGCAGTGAATACGGGAGGGGGCGCCCCACAGATACGCAGTATTTT. Its translation: CASSEYGRGRPTDTQYF. The chain is built from TRBV6-1 and TRBJ2-3; weak D call: TRBD2 (8 bases). The V end lost 2 bases, the J end lost 2 bases, and 17 bases lay between the germline ends. This CDR3 spans 17 amino acids. The germline V gene has CDR1 MNHNS and CDR2 SASEGT.